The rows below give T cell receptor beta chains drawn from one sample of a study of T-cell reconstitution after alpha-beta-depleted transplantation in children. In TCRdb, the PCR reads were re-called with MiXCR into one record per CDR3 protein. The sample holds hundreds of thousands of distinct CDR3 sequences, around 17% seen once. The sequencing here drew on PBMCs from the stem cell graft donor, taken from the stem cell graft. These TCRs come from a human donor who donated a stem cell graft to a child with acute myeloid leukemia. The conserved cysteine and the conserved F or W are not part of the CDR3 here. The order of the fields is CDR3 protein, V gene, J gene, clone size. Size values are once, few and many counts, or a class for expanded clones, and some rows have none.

CDR3 protein: ASTPWGDTEAF
V gene: TRBV12-3/TRBV12-4
J gene: TRBJ1-1
clone size: -

CDR3 protein: ASSSKEGGMNTEAF
V gene: TRBV13
J gene: TRBJ1-1
clone size: few

CDR3 protein: ASSFSGTTYGYT
V gene: TRBV5-6
J gene: TRBJ1-2
clone size: many

CDR3 protein: ASTFRSGGSTGELF
V gene: TRBV12-3/TRBV12-4
J gene: TRBJ2-2
clone size: few

CDR3 protein: ASSRDRGGYT
V gene: TRBV7-2
J gene: TRBJ1-2
clone size: few

CDR3 protein: TTPGPGTEAF
V gene: TRBV20-1
J gene: TRBJ1-1
clone size: -

CDR3 protein: ASSLGGPEPQH
V gene: TRBV12-3/TRBV12-4
J gene: TRBJ1-5
clone size: few

CDR3 protein: ASSVDGLGAEAF
V gene: TRBV9
J gene: TRBJ1-1
clone size: -

CDR3 protein: ASSLANYQPQH
V gene: TRBV12-3/TRBV12-4
J gene: TRBJ1-5
clone size: -

CDR3 protein: SATGLAGFTGELF
V gene: TRBV20-1
J gene: TRBJ2-2
clone size: many

CDR3 protein: ASSSPGSTNEKLF
V gene: TRBV5-5
J gene: TRBJ1-4
clone size: many

CDR3 protein: ASSLATETQY
V gene: TRBV12-3/TRBV12-4
J gene: TRBJ2-5
clone size: -

CDR3 protein: ASSLLGGGMNTEAF
V gene: TRBV7-2
J gene: TRBJ1-1
clone size: -

CDR3 protein: ASSRRGLGYGYT
V gene: TRBV12-3/TRBV12-4
J gene: TRBJ1-2
clone size: few

CDR3 protein: ASSPRRARTGELF
V gene: TRBV7-2
J gene: TRBJ2-2
clone size: -

CDR3 protein: ASSSSGTDNSPLH
V gene: TRBV7-8
J gene: TRBJ1-6
clone size: -

CDR3 protein: ASSLTPPLPALYNEQF
V gene: TRBV7-3
J gene: TRBJ2-1
clone size: -

CDR3 protein: SVPRGTGGEYEQF
V gene: TRBV29-1
J gene: TRBJ2-1
clone size: many

CDR3 protein: ASSYRERANVLT
V gene: TRBV12-3/TRBV12-4
J gene: TRBJ2-6
clone size: few

CDR3 protein: AGIGSTGLLAKNIQY
V gene: TRBV30
J gene: TRBJ2-4
clone size: -

CDR3 protein: SALRTGTNTEAF
V gene: TRBV20-1
J gene: TRBJ1-1
clone size: many

CDR3 protein: SARVTGGGNQHQH
V gene: TRBV20-1
J gene: TRBJ1-5
clone size: -

CDR3 protein: SARDQGAGQPQH
V gene: TRBV20-1
J gene: TRBJ1-5
clone size: many

CDR3 protein: ASSLVGHFKNIQY
V gene: TRBV7-2
J gene: TRBJ2-4
clone size: -

CDR3 protein: ASSPRTGAYNEQF
V gene: TRBV7-2
J gene: TRBJ2-1
clone size: many

CDR3 protein: SAGGTAIYNEQF
V gene: TRBV20-1
J gene: TRBJ2-1
clone size: many

CDR3 protein: ASSQDISGHSGANVLT
V gene: TRBV4-3
J gene: TRBJ2-6
clone size: many

CDR3 protein: SALARTGRRHRETQY
V gene: TRBV20-1
J gene: TRBJ2-5
clone size: many

CDR3 protein: ASGSSGTANHGYT
V gene: TRBV12-5
J gene: TRBJ1-2
clone size: -

CDR3 protein: ASSPRLAQETQY
V gene: TRBV12-3/TRBV12-4
J gene: TRBJ2-5
clone size: few

CDR3 protein: AWNPDGGTEAF
V gene: TRBV30
J gene: TRBJ1-1
clone size: few

CDR3 protein: ASSGRDSRNQPQH
V gene: TRBV6-1
J gene: TRBJ1-5
clone size: -

CDR3 protein: ASLRQEGGNTEAF
V gene: TRBV5-1
J gene: TRBJ1-1
clone size: once

CDR3 protein: ASSQDWEIGGNTEAF
V gene: TRBV4-3
J gene: TRBJ1-1
clone size: few

CDR3 protein: SLSPTTEAF
V gene: TRBV20-1
J gene: TRBJ1-1
clone size: many

CDR3 protein: SARPGQGIKNIQY
V gene: TRBV20-1
J gene: TRBJ2-4
clone size: few

CDR3 protein: ASSYLPDRGGNIQY
V gene: TRBV6-5
J gene: TRBJ2-4
clone size: few

CDR3 protein: ASSLGGTQNEQF
V gene: TRBV5-1
J gene: TRBJ2-1
clone size: many

CDR3 protein: SARGDSQETQY
V gene: TRBV20-1
J gene: TRBJ2-5
clone size: many

CDR3 protein: ASSLNPDGTYEQY
V gene: TRBV5-4
J gene: TRBJ2-7
clone size: few

CDR3 protein: ASSLLDRGPYEQY
V gene: TRBV12-3/TRBV12-4
J gene: TRBJ2-7
clone size: few

CDR3 protein: SARDGGQEKETQY
V gene: TRBV20-1
J gene: TRBJ2-5
clone size: many

CDR3 protein: ASRRQESTNEKLF
V gene: TRBV7-9
J gene: TRBJ1-4
clone size: few

CDR3 protein: ASSLVQGTGTEAF
V gene: TRBV7-9
J gene: TRBJ1-1
clone size: -

CDR3 protein: ASSLAGEIGNEQF
V gene: TRBV12-3/TRBV12-4
J gene: TRBJ2-1
clone size: few

CDR3 protein: ASEIGQGYNEQF
V gene: TRBV7-9
J gene: TRBJ2-1
clone size: few

CDR3 protein: ASTLGQHTEAF
V gene: TRBV12-3/TRBV12-4
J gene: TRBJ1-1
clone size: many

CDR3 protein: ASSYDGGAGGTDTQY
V gene: TRBV6-2/TRBV6-3
J gene: TRBJ2-3
clone size: -